The 20 T cell receptor beta chains below were found in one sample sequenced in a study of beta chain features in type 1 diabetes. Study results and caveats: TCRB CDR3s were moderately but significantly shorter in Type 1 diabetes patients in all four CD4+ subsets.

Reverse transcription of all isolated RNA meant that expressed TCRB transcripts were sequenced. Assay: immunoSEQ multiplex PCR; the TCRdb copy retains only in-frame clones and omits some. The sample lists 500,000 to 800,000 clones, approximately 13% occurring once. Antigen specificity for these receptors is unknown. The source material was naive CD4+ T cells from blood. These receptor sequences come from a man younger than 45 with type 1 diabetes.

V is TRBV7-9 and J is TRBJ1-2; 10 nucleotides align to TRBD1. This CDR3 is 15 amino acids long. Germline assignment: CDR1 SEHNR and CDR2 FQNEAQ (reference sequence). The ends lost 5 bases at V and 8 bases at J; junction bases unmatched: 11. CDR3 region: CASSGVRQGAGGYTF. In DNA form, the CDR3 reads TGTGCCAGCAGCGGGGTCAGACAGGGGGCTGGCGGCTACACCTTC. The entire variable domain, with the rest obtained from reference TRBV7-9 and TRBJ1-2, is as follows: DTGVSQNPRHKITKRGQNVTFRCDPISEHNRLYWYRQTLGQGPEFLTYFQNEAQLEKSRLLSDRFSAERPKGSFSTLEIQRTEQGDSAMYLCASSGVRQGAGGYTFGSGTRLTVV.

This clone showed up just a few times. This sequence joins TRBV9 and TRBJ2-7, with D uncertain. The germline V and J ends were trimmed by 0 bases and 6 bases, with 10 bases remaining between them. This CDR3 spans 13 amino acids. The germline gives CDR1 SGDLS, CDR2 YYNGEE. CDR3 sequence: CASSVGLPSEQYF. CDR3 sequence (DNA): TGTGCCAGCAGCGTAGGTCTACCAAGCGAGCAGTACTTC.

The chain is built from TRBV7-3 and TRBJ2-1, with D possibly being TRBD1 (6 bases). CDR1 and CDR2 from the germline V gene are SGHTA and FQGTGA. The CDR3 is 16 amino acids. V lost 5 bases and J lost 3, with 17 bases in between. The CDR3 reads CASSPQDSPDYNEQFF. In DNA form, the CDR3 reads TGTGCCAGCAGCCCACAGGACAGCCCCGACTACAATGAGCAGTTCTTC.

This clone was seen a handful of times. V gene TRBV28 combines with J gene TRBJ2-5; possibly TRBD2 for D (6 bases). The V end was cut by 7 bases, the J end by 4 bases, with 10 bases between. There are 12 residues in the CDR3. Germline assignment: CDR1 MDHEN and CDR2 SYDVKM. DNA for the CDR3: TGTGCCAGCAACGCGGGGAGAGAGACCCAGTACTTC. Its protein product is CASNAGRETQYF.

This clone was picked up a small number of times. The chain joins TRBV7-9 to TRBJ2-4; TRBD2 is a possible D gene (6 bases). Trimming stripped 5 bases from V and 13 bases from J, with 15 bases between. Germline V gene lookup returns CDR1 SEHNR and CDR2 FQNEAQ (reference sequence). The CDR3 runs to 12 residues. This CDR3 reads CASSRPGGGQYF. The CDR3 DNA follows: TGTGCCAGCAGCCGACCCGGGGGAGGCCAGTACTTC.

This clone was seen a handful of times. V usage is TRBV18 and J usage is TRBJ1-3; no definite D call. V lost 3 bases, J lost 0 bases, and 9 bases lay in between. Germline-derived CDR1 and CDR2 are KGHSH and LQKENI. The CDR3 covers 15 residues. CDR3 DNA: TGTGCCAGCTCACCCAAAGTTGACTCTGGAAACACCATATATTTT. Its protein product is CASSPKVDSGNTIYF.

This clone has only a few counts. This chain's CDR3 is CASSRPYRNSYEQYF. For the CDR3, the DNA is TGTGCCAGCAGCCGACCCTACAGGAACTCCTACGAGCAGTACTTC. This rearrangement joins TRBV7-2 to TRBJ2-7; D possibly corresponds to TRBD1 (5 bases). The germline CDR1 and CDR2 sequences are SGHTA and FQGNSA. The V end was cut by 5 bases, the J end by 0 bases, with 14 bases between. CDR3 length: 15 residues.

This clone was picked up a small number of times. J is TRBJ1-2 and V is TRBV29-1; no reliable D call. V was trimmed by 4 bases and J by 6 bases, leaving 6 bases between them. This CDR3 spans 10 amino acids. The V gene's germline CDR1 is SQVTM and CDR2 ANQGSEA. The CDR3 nucleotides read TGCAGCGTTGGGCAGAATGGCTACACCTTC. As protein: CSVGQNGYTF.

J is TRBJ2-1 and V is TRBV14, with 7 bases fitting TRBD1. The germline gives CDR1 SGHDN, CDR2 FVKESK. V gave up 2 bases and J gave up 6 bases; unmatched junction bases: 4. The CDR3 has 14 amino acids. The DNA for the CDR3 is TGTGCCAGCAGCCAAAGACAGGGCTCCAATGAGCAGTTCTTC. The encoded protein is CASSQRQGSNEQFF.

The V gene is TRBV29-1, the J gene TRBJ1-1; perhaps TRBD1 as D (5 bases). The CDR3 totals 15 residues. V shed 1 base and J shed 3 bases, with 15 bases lying between them. CDR1 is SQVTM and CDR2 is ANQGSEA in the germline V gene. The DNA for the CDR3 is TGCAGCGTTGAAGGGACGGCAGGGAAATACACTGAAGCTTTCTTT. It encodes CSVEGTAGKYTEAFF.

The chain has TRBV9 and TRBJ1-2; TRBD1 matches at 7 bases. Trimming took 4 bases from V and 3 from J; bases not matched to a gene: 9. Germline V lookup: CDR1 SGDLS, CDR2 YYNGEE. The CDR3 consists of 15 residues. The CDR3 region is CASSRYQGEDYGYTF. The CDR3 DNA follows: TGTGCCAGCAGCCGCTACCAGGGGGAGGACTATGGCTACACCTTC.

The genes are TRBV4-2 and TRBJ2-1; TRBD2 matches 10 bases. Losses at the gene ends were 1 base for V and 5 bases for J; bases not matched to a gene: 2. From germline, CDR1 is LGHNA and CDR2 YNFKEQ. CDR3 length: 15 amino acids. The CDR3 DNA reads TGTGCCAGCAGCCAAGCCACTAGCGGGGACAATGAGCAGTTCTTC. Translating gives CASSQATSGDNEQFF.

This clone was seen a few times. The chain recombines TRBV4-3 with TRBJ2-2, with no clear D. The V gene lost 1 base and the J gene lost 1 base, with 7 bases spanning the gap. CDR1 is LGHNA and CDR2 is YSLEER in the germline V gene. This CDR3 region has 15 residues. The CDR3 sequence: CASSQVAKNTGELFF. The CDR3 bases are TGCGCCAGCAGCCAAGTGGCGAAGAACACCGGGGAGCTGTTTTTT.

The genes are TRBV9 and TRBJ2-3, with 7 bases fitting TRBD2. CDR3 size: 16 residues. The germline gives CDR1 SGDLS, CDR2 YYNGEE. V shed 0 bases, J shed 6 bases, and the junction held 10 bases outside the gene matches. CDR3 sequence reads: CASSVVSSGVVDTQYF. CDR3 coding DNA: TGTGCCAGCAGCGTAGTTTCCAGCGGGGTTGTCGATACGCAGTATTTT.

Turning to this clone: Other DNA sequences within the sample encode an identical CDR3. DNA for the CDR3: TGTGCCAGCAGCGTAAGTGGGACAGGGAATCAGCCCCAGCATTTT. This translates into CASSVSGTGNQPQHF. The V call is TRBV9, the J call TRBJ1-5; 9 bases align to TRBD1. J was trimmed by 4 bases and V by 1 base; bases with no gene match: 3. Germline-derived CDR1 and CDR2 are SGDLS and YYNGEE. The CDR3 totals 15 residues.

The chain recombines TRBV9 with TRBJ2-7, with TRBD1 matching over 8 bases. CDR1 is SGDLS and CDR2 is YYNGEE in the germline V gene. V was clipped by 4 bases and J by 5 bases; unmatched bases: 11. The CDR3 totals 15 residues. In DNA, the CDR3 is TGTGCCAGCAGCTCCAGCGCAGGGGGCGGCAACGAGCAGTACTTC. Protein sequence: CASSSSAGGGNEQYF.

A few counts support this clone. This chain links TRBV7-7 with TRBJ2-5; the D gene is possibly TRBD1 (6 bases). Looked up from germline, CDR1 is SSHAT and CDR2 is FNYEAQ (reference sequence). The CDR3 contains 13 residues. The V end was cut by 6 bases, the J end by 4 bases, with 12 bases between. This CDR3 reads CASSTGPGETQYF. As DNA, the CDR3 is TGTGCCAGCAGTACAGGGCCGGGAGAGACCCAGTACTTC.

To note about this clone: Other DNA sequences in this sample translate to the same CDR3. The genes are TRBV6-5 and TRBJ1-1, with D unclear. Germline CDR1 reads MNHEY; CDR2 reads SVGAGI. The V end lost 0 bases, the J end lost 5 bases, and 10 bases lay between the germline ends. This CDR3 contains 14 residues. In nucleotides, the CDR3 is TGTGCCAGCAGTTACTCCCGTGGAGGGACTGAAGCTTTCTTT. Translated, it gives CASSYSRGGTEAFF.

The table lists this clone with a few counts. The rearrangement uses TRBV5-1 and TRBJ2-5, with D tentatively TRBD2 (5 bases). The V end lost 7 bases, the J end lost 1 base, and 8 bases lay between the germline ends. Germline loops: CDR1 SGHRS, CDR2 YFSETQ. This CDR3 spans 12 amino acids. The CDR3 spells CASGSSQETQYF. CDR3 nucleotide sequence: TGCGCCAGCGGGAGCTCCCAAGAGACCCAGTACTTC.

This clone was seen only a few times. CDR3 nucleotide sequence: TGTGCCAGCAGCTTAGGCGGGGCGCCCCTAGATACGCAGTATTTT. Translating it yields CASSLGGAPLDTQYF. The chain is built from TRBV7-2 and TRBJ2-3; weak D call: TRBD2 (6 bases). The CDR3 is 15 amino acids. Germline V gene data show CDR1 as SGHTA and CDR2 as FQGNSA. Trimming left V 1 base short and J 5 bases short, with 13 bases between. The full variable domain, rest sourced from reference TRBV7-2 and TRBJ2-3, is GAGVSQSPSNKVTEKGKDVELRCDPISGHTALYWYRQSLGQGLEFLIYFQGNSAPDKSGLPSDRFSAERTGGSVSTLTIQRTQQEDSAVYLCASSLGGAPLDTQYFGPGTRLTVL.